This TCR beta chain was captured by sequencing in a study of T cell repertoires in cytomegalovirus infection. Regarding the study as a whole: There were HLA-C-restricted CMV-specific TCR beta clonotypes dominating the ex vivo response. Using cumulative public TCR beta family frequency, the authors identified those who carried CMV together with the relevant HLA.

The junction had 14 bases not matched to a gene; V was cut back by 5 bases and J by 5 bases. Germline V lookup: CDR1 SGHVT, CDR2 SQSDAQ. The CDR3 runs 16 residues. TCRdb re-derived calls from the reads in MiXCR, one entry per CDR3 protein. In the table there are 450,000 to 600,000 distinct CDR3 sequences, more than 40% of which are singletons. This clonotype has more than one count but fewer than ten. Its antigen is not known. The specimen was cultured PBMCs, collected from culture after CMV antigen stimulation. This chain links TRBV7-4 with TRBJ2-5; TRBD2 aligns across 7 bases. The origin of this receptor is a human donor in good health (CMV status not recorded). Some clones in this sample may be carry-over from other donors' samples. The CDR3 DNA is TGTGCCAGCAGCCGAGGGGACCCGGGAGGTGATGAGACCCAGTACTTC. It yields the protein CASSRGDPGGDETQYF.